Listed below are T cell receptor beta chains from one sample, sequenced in a study of blood T cell repertoires in COVID-19. The repertoire was sequenced with immunoSEQ multiplex PCR; TCRdb's copy has only in-frame clones and lacks some. The sample has fewer than 85,000 clones; under 90% are singletons. The sequenced material came from peripheral blood. Every receptor here comes from a woman aged 55-69 years with acute or convalescent COVID-19. The CDR3 runs from the conserved cysteine through the conserved F or W. The order of the fields is clone size, J gene, D gene, V gene, CDR3 protein, CDR3 DNA. A D gene is named only where the DNA matches it firmly. The size entry is marked missing in some rows and otherwise reads once, few, many or a size class.

size: .
J: TRBJ2-7
D: .
V: TRBV7-8
CDR3: CASSFDRQSYEQYF
DNA: TGTGCCAGCAGCTTTGACAGGCAGTCCTACGAGCAGTACTTC

size: .
J: TRBJ2-2
D: TRBD2
V: TRBV11-2
CDR3: CASSNGQVWTSGTGELFF
DNA: TGTGCCAGCAGCAATGGACAGGTTTGGACTAGCGGCACCGGGGAGCTGTTTTTT

size: .
J: TRBJ1-1
D: .
V: TRBV28
CDR3: CASSPTGGRAFF
DNA: TGTGCCAGCAGTCCCACGGGGGGCAGAGCTTTCTTT

size: once
J: TRBJ1-1
D: TRBD1
V: TRBV18
CDR3: CASSPEGQGSRAFF
DNA: TGTGCCAGCTCACCCGAGGGACAGGGATCAAGGGCTTTCTTT

size: few
J: TRBJ2-5
D: TRBD2
V: TRBV18
CDR3: CASSPRLAGYQETQYF
DNA: TGTGCCAGCTCACCAAGACTAGCGGGGTACCAAGAGACCCAGTACTTC

size: .
J: TRBJ1-2
D: .
V: TRBV28
CDR3: CASSLPPWEGVNYGYTF
DNA: TGTGCCAGCAGTTTACCCCCCTGGGAGGGGGTTAACTATGGCTACACCTTC

size: .
J: TRBJ2-2
D: TRBD1
V: TRBV18
CDR3: CASSPPRDRGRFTGELFF
DNA: TGTGCCAGCTCACCACCGCGGGACAGGGGGCGGTTCACCGGGGAGCTGTTTTTT

size: many
J: TRBJ2-7
D: .
V: TRBV30
CDR3: CAWDPQNPYEQYF
DNA: TGTGCCTGGGACCCACAGAACCCCTACGAGCAGTACTTC

size: .
J: TRBJ1-4
D: .
V: TRBV4-2
CDR3: CASSLGGTNEKLFF
DNA: TGTGCCAGCAGCCTCGGAGGCACTAATGAAAAACTGTTTTTT

size: .
J: TRBJ2-4
D: .
V: TRBV19
CDR3: CASSIEAGRLIGAKNIQYF
DNA: TGTGCCAGTAGTATAGAGGCAGGGCGATTAATAGGAGCCAAAAACATTCAGTACTTC

size: .
J: TRBJ2-2
D: .
V: TRBV13
CDR3: CASSLGNFGTENTGELFF
DNA: TGTGCCAGCAGCTTAGGCAACTTTGGGACTGAGAACACCGGGGAGCTGTTTTTT

size: .
J: TRBJ1-3
D: .
V: TRBV7-9
CDR3: CASSTPGTADF
DNA: TGTGCCAGCAGCACCCCCGGGACTGCCGATTTT

size: .
J: TRBJ1-1
D: .
V: TRBV5-6
CDR3: CASSLGPEGTEAFF
DNA: TGTGCCAGCAGCTTGGGGCCGGAGGGCACTGAAGCTTTCTTT

size: .
J: TRBJ2-7
D: TRBD2
V: TRBV13
CDR3: CASSPRGSPYEQYF
DNA: TGTGCCAGCAGCCCGCGGGGGTCTCCCTACGAGCAGTACTTC

size: .
J: TRBJ1-2
D: .
V: TRBV18
CDR3: CASSIKGANYGYTF
DNA: TGTGCCAGCTCCATAAAGGGAGCTAACTATGGCTACACCTTC

size: .
J: TRBJ2-1
D: .
V: TRBV28
CDR3: CASSPYNEQFF
DNA: TGTGCCAGCAGTCCATACAATGAGCAGTTCTTC

size: few
J: TRBJ2-1
D: .
V: TRBV5-1
CDR3: CASSSRGNEQFF
DNA: TGCGCCAGCAGCTCAAGGGGAAATGAGCAGTTCTTC

size: .
J: TRBJ1-2
D: .
V: TRBV28
CDR3: CASSIQATGNYGYTF
DNA: TGTGCCAGCAGCATCCAAGCAACAGGGAACTATGGCTACACCTTC

size: .
J: TRBJ1-1
D: .
V: TRBV5-1
CDR3: CASTREAMNTEAFF
DNA: TGCGCCAGCACCCGCGAGGCCATGAACACTGAAGCTTTCTTT

size: .
J: TRBJ1-2
D: .
V: TRBV6-5
CDR3: CASSPPGGIRGYTF
DNA: TGTGCCAGCAGCCCCCCCGGGGGGATACGGGGCTACACCTTC

size: few
J: TRBJ1-3
D: .
V: TRBV2
CDR3: CASSERLHILLESGNTIYF
DNA: TGTGCCAGCAGTGAACGTTTACATATTCTCCTTGAATCTGGAAACACCATATATTTT

size: .
J: TRBJ1-6
D: TRBD1
V: TRBV5-8
CDR3: CASNWGQGNSPLHF
DNA: TGTGCCAGCAATTGGGGACAGGGTAATTCACCCCTCCACTTT

size: .
J: TRBJ2-7
D: TRBD1
V: TRBV10-1
CDR3: CASRRDRGSEQYF
DNA: TGCGCCAGCAGGAGGGACAGGGGATCCGAGCAGTACTTC

size: .
J: TRBJ1-5
D: .
V: TRBV12-3/TRBV12-4
CDR3: CASSFLDQPQHF
DNA: TGTGCCAGCAGTTTCTTAGATCAGCCCCAGCATTTT